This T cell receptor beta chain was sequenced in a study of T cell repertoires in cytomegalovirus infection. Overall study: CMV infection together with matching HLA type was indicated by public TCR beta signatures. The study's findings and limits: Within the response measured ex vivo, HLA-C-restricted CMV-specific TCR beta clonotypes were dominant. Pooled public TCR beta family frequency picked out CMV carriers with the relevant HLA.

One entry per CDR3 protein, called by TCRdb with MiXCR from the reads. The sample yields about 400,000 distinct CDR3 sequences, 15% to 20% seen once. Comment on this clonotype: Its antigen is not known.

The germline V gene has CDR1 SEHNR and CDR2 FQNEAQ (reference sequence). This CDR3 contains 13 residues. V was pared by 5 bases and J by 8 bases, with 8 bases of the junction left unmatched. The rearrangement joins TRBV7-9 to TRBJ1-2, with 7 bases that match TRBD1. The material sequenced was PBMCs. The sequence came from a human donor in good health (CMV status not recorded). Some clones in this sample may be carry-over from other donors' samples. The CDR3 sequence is CASSQGRTGGYTF. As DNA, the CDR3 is TGTGCCAGCAGCCAGGGGAGGACAGGAGGCTACACCTTC. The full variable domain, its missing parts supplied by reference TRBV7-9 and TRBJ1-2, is DTGVSQNPRHKITKRGQNVTFRCDPISEHNRLYWYRQTLGQGPEFLTYFQNEAQLEKSRLLSDRFSAERPKGSFSTLEIQRTEQGDSAMYLCASSQGRTGGYTFGSGTRLTVV.